These T cell receptor beta chains were read from a single sample in a study of T cells in Graves' hyperthyroidism and ophthalmopathy. TCRdb re-analysed the multiplex PCR reads in MiXCR, keeping a single row per CDR3 protein. The sample carries approximately 570,000 distinct CDR3 sequences, 20% recorded once. Sequenced sample: blood. Receptors originate from a man between 40 and 49 years old with Graves' ophthalmopathy. CDR3s include the opening cysteine and the closing phenylalanine or tryptophan. Fields, in order: clone size, V gene, J gene, D gene, CDR3 DNA, CDR3 protein. The D gene is left open where the match is weak. Size is stated for part of the rows, as once, few or many counts, or as a class when the clone is expanded.

>many|TRBV20-1|TRBJ2-5|NA
TGCAGTGCTAGATCGGAATTCCAAGAGACCCAGTACTTC
CSARSEFQETQYF
>many|TRBV6-1|TRBJ2-7|TRBD1
TGTGCCAGCAGGGACAGGGTACACGAGCAGTACTTC
CASRDRVHEQYF
>many|TRBV5-1|TRBJ2-7|TRBD1
TGCGCCAGCAGCAGGCAGGGGGACTCCTACGAGCAGTACTTC
CASSRQGDSYEQYF
>few|TRBV6-1|TRBJ1-2|NA
TGTGCCAGCATGACTTATGAGGCGGAAGGCTACACCTTC
CASMTYEAEGYTF
>few|TRBV20-1|TRBJ1-5|NA
TGCAGTGCTACTCCGGGACACGGAGAAAATCGACCCCAGCATTTT
CSATPGHGENRPQHF
>NA|TRBV28|TRBJ2-2|TRBD1
TGTGCCAGCAGTTTTTATAGACAGGGCACCGGGGAGCTGTTTTTT
CASSFYRQGTGELFF
>few|TRBV6-2/TRBV6-3|TRBJ2-7|NA
TGTGCCAGCACCAAAGCAGGGATAGTGTACGAGCAGTACTTC
CASTKAGIVYEQYF
>NA|TRBV7-6|TRBJ2-5|NA
TGTGCTAGCAGCCCCGCGGGTGGGCCCCAAGAGACCCAGTACTTC
CASSPAGGPQETQYF
>NA|TRBV29-1|TRBJ2-5|NA
TGCAGCGTTGAAAGTAGCGCAGAGACCCAGTACTTC
CSVESSAETQYF
>few|TRBV11-3|TRBJ2-2|NA
TGTGCCAGCAGCTCACGACCGCCCGATACGGCCGGGGAGCTGTTTTTT
CASSSRPPDTAGELFF
>NA|TRBV6-2/TRBV6-3|TRBJ1-5|NA
TGTGCCAGCAGCTTCCCTATAGGGCAGCCCCAGCATTTT
CASSFPIGQPQHF
>NA|TRBV6-1|TRBJ1-1|TRBD1
TGTGCCAGCAGTGAGACAGGGGAACGGAACACTGAAGCTTTCTTT
CASSETGERNTEAFF
>many|TRBV20-1|TRBJ2-5|TRBD2
TGCAGTGCTAGTCCCGCGATGAGCGGGAGAGGGGAGACCCAGTACTTC
CSASPAMSGRGETQYF
>NA|TRBV20-1|TRBJ2-2|TRBD1
TGCAGTGCTAGAGACATTGGACAGGGGTTAGCCGGGGAGCTGTTTTTT
CSARDIGQGLAGELFF
>many|TRBV18|TRBJ2-1|NA
TGTGCCAGCTCACCTAACGGGGGCAATGAGCAGTTCTTC
CASSPNGGNEQFF
>few|TRBV5-1|TRBJ1-6|TRBD1
TGCGCCAGCAGCCCGGCGGGACAGGGGCGGAATTCACCCCTCCACTTT
CASSPAGQGRNSPLHF
>many|TRBV7-2|TRBJ2-1|TRBD2
TGTGCCAGCAGCTCGGGACTAGCGGGACCCCCGCAGTTCTTC
CASSSGLAGPPQFF
>NA|TRBV20-1|TRBJ1-5|TRBD1
TGCAGTGCTAGGCCGGGACAGGGTATCGATCAGCCCCAGCATTTT
CSARPGQGIDQPQHF
>NA|TRBV6-5|TRBJ2-1|TRBD2
TGTGCCAGCAGTTACTCCTTTCCTAGCGGGAGGGTTGAAAATGAGCAGTTCTTC
CASSYSFPSGRVENEQFF
>NA|TRBV6-4|TRBJ2-2|NA
TGTGCCAGCAGTGATCTAGATAACACCGGGGAGCTGTTTTTT
CASSDLDNTGELFF
>NA|TRBV5-1|TRBJ1-3|NA
TGCGCCAGCAGCTTGGGAGGGGACGGACACACCATATATTTT
CASSLGGDGHTIYF
>NA|TRBV3-1|TRBJ1-5|TRBD1
TGTGCCAGCAGCCAATGGGGACAGGGAGGCAATCAGCCCCAGCATTTT
CASSQWGQGGNQPQHF